The 32 T cell receptor beta chains given below trace back to one sample, sequenced in a study of radiotherapy plus CTLA-4 blockade in lung cancer. Assay used: immunoSEQ multiplex PCR; TCRdb lists only in-frame clones, some missing. The data show 39,000 or so clones, over 65% seen once. This material consisted of peripheral blood, taken from a patient treated with radiotherapy plus ipilimumab. The receptors here all came from a human donor with non-small cell lung cancer who had stable disease on radiotherapy plus ipilimumab.

The gene calls are TRBV6-1 and TRBJ1-5, with D possibly being TRBD1 (6 bases). The germline V gene has CDR1 MNHNS and CDR2 SASEGT. The CDR3 spans 13 residues. V lost 6 bases to trimming and J lost 7 bases, with 13 bases between them. CDR3 DNA sequence: TGTGCCAGCAGGTTAGGGGGGGAGCAGCCCCAGCATTTT. Residues: CASRLGGEQPQHF.

The chain recombines TRBV30 with TRBJ1-3, with no clear D. From germline, CDR1 is GTSNPN and CDR2 SVGIG (reference sequence). The CDR3 has 14 residues. V lost 3 bases and J 0 bases, leaving 9 bases between the germline ends. In DNA form, the CDR3 reads TGTGCCTGGAGCGACTTCTTCTCTGGAAACACCATATATTTT. It encodes CAWSDFFSGNTIYF.

The rearrangement uses TRBV27 and TRBJ2-3; TRBD2 matches at 12 bases. The germline V gene has CDR1 MNHEY and CDR2 SMNVEV (reference sequence). The CDR3 extends over 18 amino acids. The V segment lost 3 bases and the J segment 0 bases; nucleotides outside the gene matches: 7. CDR3 sequence (DNA): TGTGCCAGCAGTTTTAGGACTAGCGGGGCCCCTAGCACAGATACGCAGTATTTT. Its translation is CASSFRTSGAPSTDTQYF.

The V gene is TRBV19, the J gene TRBJ1-2; 7 bases are shared with TRBD1. This CDR3 comprises 15 residues. Germline assignment: CDR1 LNHDA and CDR2 SQIVND (reference sequence). Losses at the gene ends were 5 bases for V and 8 bases for J; bases not matched to a gene: 14. CDR3 protein: CASSPFSQGHRGYTF. DNA of the CDR3: TGTGCCAGTAGTCCCTTTTCACAGGGGCATCGGGGCTACACCTTC.

In its sample, this clone was seen once. V and J are TRBV6-5 and TRBJ2-7; perhaps TRBD2 as D (6 bases). This CDR3 spans 13 amino acids. Germline-derived CDR1 and CDR2 are MNHEY and SVGAGI. Deletions cut 7 bases from V and 5 bases from J, with 15 bases between. The CDR3 loop reads CASTLGGGNEQYV. The CDR3 nucleotides read TGTGCCAGCACTCTTGGGGGAGGCAACGAGCAGTACGTC.

This clone was found once. The chain couples TRBV28 to TRBJ1-2; possibly TRBD1 for D (5 bases). The CDR3 runs to 13 residues. Germline lookup yields CDR1 MDHEN and CDR2 SYDVKM. Trimming pared 7 bases from V and 5 bases from J, leaving 14 bases between. The CDR3 DNA reads TGTGCCAGCAATATAGGGGCGGTATATGGCTACACCTTC. Translation gives CASNIGAVYGYTF.

V and J are TRBV4-1 and TRBJ1-1; no clear D. CDR1 and CDR2 from the germline V gene are MGHRA and YSYEKL. Deletions cut 4 bases from V and 11 bases from J, with 17 bases between. The CDR3 is made up of 13 amino acids. CDR3: CASSLPAISTAFF. DNA for the CDR3: TGCGCCAGCAGCCTCCCGGCAATCTCGACGGCTTTCTTT.

The chain carries TRBV9 and TRBJ1-4; no firm D call. V shed 3 bases and J shed 0 bases, with 6 bases lying between them. Germline V gives CDR1 SGDLS, CDR2 YYNGEE. The CDR3 is made up of 14 amino acids. The CDR3: CASSELTTNEKLFF. The CDR3 nucleotides read TGTGCCAGCAGCGAGCTCACAACTAATGAAAAACTGTTTTTT.

This sequence joins TRBV9 and TRBJ1-5; perhaps TRBD1 as D (5 bases). V lost 0 bases and J lost 5, with 9 bases in between. The CDR3 is made up of 14 amino acids. From germline, CDR1 is SGDLS and CDR2 YYNGEE. CDR3 nucleotides: TGTGCCAGCAGCGTAGGAGGGGCGCATCAGCCCCAGCATTTT. Translating gives CASSVGGAHQPQHF.

V usage is TRBV25-1 and J usage is TRBJ2-5, with a possible D match to TRBD2 (5 bases). This CDR3 has 14 residues. Trimming shortened V by 0 bases and J by 7 bases, and 12 bases separated the two germline ends. Per germline, CDR1 MGHDK and CDR2 SYGVNS. CDR3 amino acids: CASSEYSRVMTQYF. The CDR3 DNA follows: TGTGCCAGCAGTGAATATTCGAGGGTAATGACCCAGTACTTC. Combining the CDR3 with reference TRBV25-1 and TRBJ2-5 gives the whole variable domain EADIYQTPRYLVIGTGKKITLECSQTMGHDKMYWYQQDPGMELHLIHYSYGVNSTEKGDLSSESTVSRIRTEHFPLTLESARPSHTSQYLCASSEYSRVMTQYFGPGTRLLVL.

The gene calls are TRBV28 and TRBJ1-2; 10 bases are shared with TRBD1. The V segment lost 4 bases and the J segment 5 bases; nucleotides outside the gene matches: 7. This CDR3 is built from 15 residues. Germline lookup yields CDR1 MDHEN and CDR2 SYDVKM. The CDR3 DNA follows: TGTGCCAGCAGTTCCGGGGGGACAGGGGAATATGGCTACACCTTC. It translates to CASSSGGTGEYGYTF.

This chain uses TRBV30 with TRBJ1-2; a possible D gene is TRBD1 (5 bases). Germline V lookup: CDR1 GTSNPN, CDR2 SVGIG (reference sequence). The CDR3 runs to 11 residues. V lost 7 bases and J lost 7, with 13 bases in between. CDR3 nucleotides: TGTGCCTCCTGGGGGGGAGGTGGCTACACCTTC. Its protein is CASWGGGGYTF.

This clone has only one observation. The chain has TRBV7-2 and TRBJ1-4; D gene ambiguous. The germline CDR1 and CDR2 sequences are SGHTA and FQGNSA. The CDR3 runs to 15 residues. Trimming shortened V by 1 base and J by 6 bases, and 12 bases separated the two germline ends. This CDR3 reads CASSLESARDEKLFF. CDR3 nucleotides: TGTGCCAGCAGCTTAGAATCTGCGCGGGATGAAAAACTGTTTTTT.

The chain uses TRBV5-8 and TRBJ1-6; D is uncertain. The CDR3 covers 14 residues. The germline V gene encodes CDR1 SGHTS and CDR2 YDEGEE. Trimming shortened V by 3 bases and J by 8 bases, and 12 bases separated the two germline ends. CDR3 in DNA: TGTGCCAGCAGCTCACGTGACAAGGATTCACCCCTCCACTTT. This codes for CASSSRDKDSPLHF.

Written as DNA, the CDR3 is TGTGCCAGCAGCTTTTCTTTGACAGGGAATAACAATGAGCAGTTCTTC. Residues: CASSFSLTGNNNEQFF. The V gene is TRBV7-9, the J gene TRBJ2-1; TRBD1 aligns across 7 bases. In germline, CDR1 is SEHNR, CDR2 FQNEAQ (reference sequence). The V and J ends lost 3 bases and 5 bases, in that order; junction bases with no gene match: 10. This CDR3 has 16 amino acids.

This chain uses TRBV29-1 with TRBJ2-2, with D perhaps matching TRBD2 (5 bases). The CDR3 has 11 residues. Germline V gene lookup returns CDR1 SQVTM and CDR2 ANQGSEA. V was pared by 7 bases and J by 6 bases, with 9 bases between. CDR3: CSATRAGELFF. The CDR3 bases are TGCAGCGCAACGCGGGCCGGGGAGCTGTTTTTT.

This chain joins TRBV7-6 and TRBJ2-1; no clear D. Trimming took off 5 bases at V and 1 base at J, with 15 bases between the two ends. In germline, CDR1 is SGHVS, CDR2 FNYEAQ. This CDR3 region has 16 residues. CDR3 loop: CASSREPDPSYNEQFF. Here the CDR3 DNA reads TGTGCCAGCAGCAGAGAGCCGGACCCATCCTACAATGAGCAGTTCTTC.

This chain uses TRBV5-5 with TRBJ1-2; 8 nucleotides agree with TRBD1. The CDR3 is 14 residues long. V lost 2 bases and J lost 4; bases outside the gene matches: 4. The germline V gene encodes CDR1 SGHKS and CDR2 YYEKEE (reference sequence). The CDR3 DNA sequence: TGTGCCAGCAGCTTACAAGGACAGGGCTATGGCTACACCTTC. It specifies CASSLQGQGYGYTF.

The chain couples TRBV28 to TRBJ1-1; the match to TRBD1 covers 8 bases. Germline CDR1 and CDR2: MDHEN and SYDVKM. The CDR3 is made up of 15 amino acids. V lost 11 bases, J lost 0 bases, and 11 bases stayed unmatched. CDR3 bases: TGTGCCGGGGCAGGGGGCTATGGAATGAACACTGAAGCTTTCTTT. Its protein product is CAGAGGYGMNTEAFF. Filled out from reference TRBV28 and TRBJ1-1, the complete variable domain reads DVKVTQSSRYLVKRTGEKVFLECVQDMDHENMFWYRQDPGLGLRLIYFSYDVKMKEKGDIPEGYSVSREKKERFSLILESASTNQTSMYLCAGAGGYGMNTEAFFGQGTRLTVV.

This clone has just a few counts. The chain is built from TRBV19 and TRBJ1-3; 7 bases are a match to TRBD1. The CDR3 length is 13 residues. Germline CDR1 is LNHDA and CDR2 is SQIVND (reference sequence). For the CDR3, the DNA is TGTGCGGCCGGGACAGACTCTGGAAACACCATATATTTT. It translates to CAAGTDSGNTIYF.

This clone was seen only a few times. This chain joins TRBV14 and TRBJ2-3, with 12 nucleotides matching TRBD2. V was clipped by 5 bases and J by 8 bases; unmatched bases: 8. Germline V lookup: CDR1 SGHDN, CDR2 FVKESK. CDR3 length equals 15 residues. CDR3 DNA: TGTGCCAGCAGCTCACGACTAGCGGGGGTGGCTACGCAGTATTTT. Protein: CASSSRLAGVATQYF.

This clone was recorded only once. The chain employs TRBV11-3 and TRBJ2-2; 10 positions match TRBD1. V lost 6 bases, J lost 5 bases, and 3 bases stayed unmatched. The CDR3 contains 14 residues. The germline V gene has CDR1 SGHNT and CDR2 YENEEA. The CDR3 loop is CASRMGQGTGELFF. In DNA form, the CDR3 reads TGTGCCAGCAGGATGGGACAGGGGACCGGGGAGCTGTTTTTT.

This clone has more than one count but fewer than ten. The chain is built from TRBV4-2 and TRBJ2-3; D not certain. Germline-derived CDR1 and CDR2 are LGHNA and YNFKEQ. This CDR3 has 16 residues. The ends were cut back, 1 base at V and 1 base at J, with 12 bases in the middle. In DNA, the CDR3 is TGTGCCAGCAGCCAAGGTAAAGGAACCGGCACAGATACGCAGTATTTT. It specifies CASSQGKGTGTDTQYF.

The V call is TRBV19, the J call TRBJ1-6; D possibly corresponds to TRBD1 (6 bases). Deletions cut 5 bases from V and 9 bases from J, with 8 bases between. The CDR3 totals 12 residues. Germline V gives CDR1 LNHDA, CDR2 SQIVND (reference sequence). As DNA, the CDR3 is TGTGCCAGTAGTTCGGGGGCTTCACCCCTCCACTTT. Translated, it gives CASSSGASPLHF.

This clone appeared a single time. This chain joins TRBV27 and TRBJ1-2, with D hard to call. The CDR3 contains 13 residues. Trimming took 1 base from V and 4 from J, leaving 7 bases between them. The V gene's germline CDR1 is MNHEY and CDR2 SMNVEV (reference sequence). This CDR3 reads CASSLYGIYGYTF. In DNA form, the CDR3 reads TGTGCCAGCAGTTTATACGGAATCTATGGCTACACCTTC.

This clone was observed a handful of times. The chain employs TRBV7-8 and TRBJ2-3; 10 bases are a match to TRBD2. The V gene's germline CDR1 is SGHVS and CDR2 FQNEAQ. V shed 3 bases and J 3 bases; nucleotides not matched to a gene: 0. The CDR3 runs to 14 residues. CDR3 in amino acids: CASSFSGGTDTQYF. CDR3 sequence (DNA): TGTGCCAGCAGCTTTAGCGGGGGGACAGATACGCAGTATTTT.

This clone was counted a few times. V is TRBV4-1 and J is TRBJ1-6; a weak D match, TRBD1 (6 bases). The CDR3 totals 17 residues. Germline assignment: CDR1 MGHRA and CDR2 YSYEKL. V dropped 1 base and J dropped 6 bases, with 16 bases sitting between them. The CDR3 nucleotides read TGCGCCAGCAGCCAAGGTGGTCAGGGGATTCGTAATTCACCCCTCCACTTT. It is translated as CASSQGGQGIRNSPLHF.

The chain couples TRBV19 to TRBJ1-3; 8 bases match TRBD1. This CDR3 contains 14 residues. The V gene's germline CDR1 is LNHDA and CDR2 SQIVND (reference sequence). J was trimmed by 3 bases and V by 5 bases; bases with no gene match: 3. The CDR3 protein is CASSQGARGNTIYF. CDR3 sequence (DNA): TGTGCCAGTAGTCAGGGGGCGCGTGGAAACACCATATATTTT.

This clone was observed once. CDR3 in DNA: TGCAGTGCGACCTTCGGGACGCAGCAGTTCTTC. It specifies CSATFGTQQFF. The chain has TRBV20-1 and TRBJ2-1, with D perhaps being TRBD1 or TRBD2 (5 bases each). The CDR3 extends over 11 amino acids. Germline V gene data show CDR1 as DFQATT and CDR2 as SNEGSKA (reference sequence). Trimming removed 6 bases from V and 11 bases from J, with 14 bases in between.

J is TRBJ1-2 and V is TRBV19, with D possibly matching TRBD1 (6 bases). Germline-derived CDR1 and CDR2 are LNHDA and SQIVND (reference sequence). The CDR3 runs 13 residues. Trimming took off 6 bases at V and 4 bases at J, with 12 bases between the two ends. CDR3 bases: TGTGCCAGTAGCCTTGACAGGATCTATGGCTACACCTTC. This encodes CASSLDRIYGYTF.

The chain has TRBV11-2 and TRBJ2-1; D gene ambiguous. This CDR3 region has 13 residues. V gave up 5 bases and J gave up 6 bases, with 11 bases separating them. CDR1 and CDR2 (germline): SGHAT, FQNNGV. CDR3 DNA sequence: TGTGCCAGCAGCCCTACCCCCCTCAATGAGCAGTTCTTC. It is translated as CASSPTPLNEQFF.

V usage is TRBV28 and J usage is TRBJ2-5; 7 bases match TRBD1. The CDR3 has 14 amino acids. With V trimmed by 5 bases and J by 4 bases, 7 bases remained unmatched. CDR1 is MDHEN, CDR2 SYDVKM, per germline. CDR3 bases: TGTGCCAGCAGTCCACAGGGGACCCGAGAGACCCAGTACTTC. This gives the protein CASSPQGTRETQYF.